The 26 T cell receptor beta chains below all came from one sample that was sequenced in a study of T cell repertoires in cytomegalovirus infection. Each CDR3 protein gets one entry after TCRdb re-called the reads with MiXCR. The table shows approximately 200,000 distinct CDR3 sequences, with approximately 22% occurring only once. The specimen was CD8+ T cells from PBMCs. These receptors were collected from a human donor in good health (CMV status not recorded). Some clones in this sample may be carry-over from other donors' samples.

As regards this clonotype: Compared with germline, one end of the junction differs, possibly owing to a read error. The CDR3 DNA is TGTGCCAGCAGCTTAGACGGAGAGAGCTCCTACGAGCGGTACTTC. As protein: CASSLDGESSYERYF. This chain links TRBV7-4 with TRBJ2-7; D is uncertain. Per the germline V gene, CDR1 is SGHVT and CDR2 is SQSDAQ. This CDR3 is 15 amino acids long.

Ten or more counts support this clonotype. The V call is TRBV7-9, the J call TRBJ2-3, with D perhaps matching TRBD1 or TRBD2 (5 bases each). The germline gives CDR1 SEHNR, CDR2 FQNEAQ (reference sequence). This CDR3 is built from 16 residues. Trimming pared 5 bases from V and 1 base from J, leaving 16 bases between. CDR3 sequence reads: CASSQRDGWGTDTQYF. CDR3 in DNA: TGTGCCAGCAGCCAACGGGACGGGTGGGGCACAGATACGCAGTATTTT.

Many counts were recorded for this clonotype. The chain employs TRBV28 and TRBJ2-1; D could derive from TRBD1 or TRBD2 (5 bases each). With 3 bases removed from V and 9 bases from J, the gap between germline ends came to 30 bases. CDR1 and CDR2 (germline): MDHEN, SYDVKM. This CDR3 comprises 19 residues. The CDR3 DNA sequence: TGTGCCAGCAGTTTTGAGGGGTTCCGGGGCGCGAAAGGGGTGGGTGAGCAGTTCTTC. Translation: CASSFEGFRGAKGVGEQFF.

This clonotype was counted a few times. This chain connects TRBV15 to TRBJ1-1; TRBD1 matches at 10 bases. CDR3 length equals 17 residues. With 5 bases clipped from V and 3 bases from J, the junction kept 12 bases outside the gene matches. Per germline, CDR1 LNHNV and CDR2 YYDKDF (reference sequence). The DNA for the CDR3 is TGTGCCACCAGCGCTCCCCCGGACAGGGGGTTAGACACTGAAGCTTTCTTT. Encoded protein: CATSAPPDRGLDTEAFF.

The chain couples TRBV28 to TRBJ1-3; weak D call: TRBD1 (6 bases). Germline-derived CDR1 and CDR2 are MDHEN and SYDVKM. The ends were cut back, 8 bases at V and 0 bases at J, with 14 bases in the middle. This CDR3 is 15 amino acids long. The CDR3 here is CASRGGRYSGNTIYF. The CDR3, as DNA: TGTGCCAGCCGAGGGGGGCGCTACTCTGGAAACACCATATATTTT.

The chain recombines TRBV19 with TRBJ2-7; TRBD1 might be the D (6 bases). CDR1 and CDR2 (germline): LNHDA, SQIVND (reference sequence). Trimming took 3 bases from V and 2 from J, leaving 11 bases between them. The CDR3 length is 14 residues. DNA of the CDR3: TGTGCCAGTAGTATCCAGGGGCTTCCCTACGAGCAGTACTTC. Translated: CASSIQGLPYEQYF.

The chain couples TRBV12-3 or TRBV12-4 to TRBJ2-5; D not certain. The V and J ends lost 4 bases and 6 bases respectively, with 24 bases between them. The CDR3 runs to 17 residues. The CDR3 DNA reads TGTGCCAGCAGTTCCGATCCACGGTTTCGAGGTGAAAAGACCCAGTACTTC. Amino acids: CASSSDPRFRGEKTQYF.

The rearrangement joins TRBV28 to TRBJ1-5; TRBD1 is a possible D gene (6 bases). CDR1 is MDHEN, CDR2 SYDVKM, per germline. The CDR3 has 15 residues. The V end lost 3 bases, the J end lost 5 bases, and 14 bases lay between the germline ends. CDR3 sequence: CASSFTIGGYQPQHF. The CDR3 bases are TGTGCCAGCAGTTTTACGATAGGGGGGTATCAGCCCCAGCATTTT.

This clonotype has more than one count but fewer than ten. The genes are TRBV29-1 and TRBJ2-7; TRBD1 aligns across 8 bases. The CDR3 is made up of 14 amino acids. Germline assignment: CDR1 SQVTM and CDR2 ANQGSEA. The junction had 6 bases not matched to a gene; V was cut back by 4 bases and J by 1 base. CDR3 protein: CSVGTGSGSYEQYF. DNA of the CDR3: TGCAGCGTTGGGACAGGGTCCGGGTCCTACGAGCAGTACTTC.

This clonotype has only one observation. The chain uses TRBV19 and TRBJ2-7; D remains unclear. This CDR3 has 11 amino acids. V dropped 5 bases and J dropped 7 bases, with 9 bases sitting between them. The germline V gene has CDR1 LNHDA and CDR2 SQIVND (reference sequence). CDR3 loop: CASSGSLEQYF. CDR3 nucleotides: TGTGCCAGTAGTGGCAGCCTGGAGCAGTACTTC.

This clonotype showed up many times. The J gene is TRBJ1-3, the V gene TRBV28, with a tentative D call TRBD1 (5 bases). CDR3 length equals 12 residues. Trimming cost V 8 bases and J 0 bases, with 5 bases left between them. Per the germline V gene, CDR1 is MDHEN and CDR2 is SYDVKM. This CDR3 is CASDSSGNTIYF. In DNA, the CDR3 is TGTGCCAGCGACAGCTCTGGAAACACCATATATTTT.

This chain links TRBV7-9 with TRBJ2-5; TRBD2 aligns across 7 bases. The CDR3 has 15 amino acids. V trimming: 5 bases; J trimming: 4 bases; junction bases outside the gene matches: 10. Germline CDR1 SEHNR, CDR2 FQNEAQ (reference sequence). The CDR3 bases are TGTGCCAGCAGCCCTTCCGGGACTACCTTAGAGACCCAGTACTTC. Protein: CASSPSGTTLETQYF. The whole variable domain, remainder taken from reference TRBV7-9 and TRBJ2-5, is DTGVSQNPRHKITKRGQNVTFRCDPISEHNRLYWYRQTLGQGPEFLTYFQNEAQLEKSRLLSDRFSAERPKGSFSTLEIQRTEQGDSAMYLCASSPSGTTLETQYFGPGTRLLVL.

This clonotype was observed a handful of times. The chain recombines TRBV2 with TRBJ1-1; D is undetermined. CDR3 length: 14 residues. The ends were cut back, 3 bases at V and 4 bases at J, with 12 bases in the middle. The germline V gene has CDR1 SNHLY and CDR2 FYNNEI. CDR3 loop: CASSDTRGVTEAFF. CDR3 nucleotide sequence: TGTGCCAGCAGTGACACGCGGGGAGTCACTGAAGCTTTCTTT.

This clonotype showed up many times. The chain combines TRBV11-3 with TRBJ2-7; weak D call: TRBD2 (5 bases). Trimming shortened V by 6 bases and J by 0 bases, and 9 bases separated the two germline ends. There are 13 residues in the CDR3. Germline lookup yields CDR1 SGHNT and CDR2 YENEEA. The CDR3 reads CASSVGASYEQYF. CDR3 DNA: TGTGCCAGCAGTGTGGGAGCCTCCTACGAGCAGTACTTC.

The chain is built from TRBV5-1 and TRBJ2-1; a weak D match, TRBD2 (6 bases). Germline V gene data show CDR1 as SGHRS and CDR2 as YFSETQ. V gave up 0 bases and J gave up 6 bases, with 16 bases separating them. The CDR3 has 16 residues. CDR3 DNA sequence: TGCGCCAGCAGCTTGGACAATTGGAGGGGTGGCAATGAGCAGTTCTTC. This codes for CASSLDNWRGGNEQFF.

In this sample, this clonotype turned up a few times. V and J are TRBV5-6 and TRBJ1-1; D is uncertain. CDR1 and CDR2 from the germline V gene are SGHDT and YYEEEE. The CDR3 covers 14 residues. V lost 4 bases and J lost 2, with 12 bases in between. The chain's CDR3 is CASSRYADNTEAFF. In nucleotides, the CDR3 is TGTGCCAGCAGCCGATACGCCGACAACACTGAAGCTTTCTTT.

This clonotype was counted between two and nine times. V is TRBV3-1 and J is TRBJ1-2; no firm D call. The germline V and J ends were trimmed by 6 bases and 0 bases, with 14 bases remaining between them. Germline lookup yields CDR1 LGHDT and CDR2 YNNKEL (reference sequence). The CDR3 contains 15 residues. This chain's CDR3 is CASRPTAWTNYGYTF. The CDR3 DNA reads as TGTGCCAGCAGACCAACAGCGTGGACTAACTATGGCTACACCTTC.

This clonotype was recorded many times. The CDR3 DNA follows: TGCAGTGCTAGAGGACTAGCGGGGAGGAACGAGCAGTACTTC. It yields the protein CSARGLAGRNEQYF. J is TRBJ2-7 and V is TRBV20-1, with 11 bases matching TRBD2. Per the germline V gene, CDR1 is DFQATT and CDR2 is SNEGSKA (reference sequence). The CDR3 has 14 amino acids. J was trimmed by 5 bases and V by 1 base; bases with no gene match: 4.

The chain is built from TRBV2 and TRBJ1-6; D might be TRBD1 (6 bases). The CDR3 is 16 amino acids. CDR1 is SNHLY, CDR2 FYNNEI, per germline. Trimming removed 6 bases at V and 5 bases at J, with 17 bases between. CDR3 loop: CASSAGRTADNSPLHF. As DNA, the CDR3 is TGTGCCAGCAGCGCAGGACGGACAGCGGATAATTCACCCCTCCACTTT. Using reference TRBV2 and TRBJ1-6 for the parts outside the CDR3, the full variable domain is EPEVTQTPSHQVTQMGQEVILRCVPISNHLYFYWYRQILGQKVEFLVSFYNNEISEKSEIFDDQFSVERPDGSNFTLKIRSTKLEDSAMYFCASSAGRTADNSPLHFGNGTRLTVT.

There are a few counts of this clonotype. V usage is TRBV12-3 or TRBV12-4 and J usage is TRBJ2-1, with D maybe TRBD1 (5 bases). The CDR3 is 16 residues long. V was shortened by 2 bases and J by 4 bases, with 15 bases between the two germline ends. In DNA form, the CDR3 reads TGTGCCAGCAGTTTACAGGTCCTAGGGGATTACAATGAGCAGTTCTTC. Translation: CASSLQVLGDYNEQFF.

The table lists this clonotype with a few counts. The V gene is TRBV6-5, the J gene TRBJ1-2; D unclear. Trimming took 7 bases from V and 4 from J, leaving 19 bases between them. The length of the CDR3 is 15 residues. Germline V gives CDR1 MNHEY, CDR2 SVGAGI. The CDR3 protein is CASKLGDGQSYGYTF. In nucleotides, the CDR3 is TGTGCCAGCAAGCTCGGAGACGGGCAGAGCTATGGCTACACCTTC.

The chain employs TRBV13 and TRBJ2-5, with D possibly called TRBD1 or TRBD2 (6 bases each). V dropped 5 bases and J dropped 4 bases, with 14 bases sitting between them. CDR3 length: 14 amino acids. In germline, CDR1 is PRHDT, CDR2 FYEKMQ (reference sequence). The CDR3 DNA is TGTGCCAGCAGCATTCTACAGGGAGGAGAGACCCAGTACTTC. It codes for CASSILQGGETQYF.

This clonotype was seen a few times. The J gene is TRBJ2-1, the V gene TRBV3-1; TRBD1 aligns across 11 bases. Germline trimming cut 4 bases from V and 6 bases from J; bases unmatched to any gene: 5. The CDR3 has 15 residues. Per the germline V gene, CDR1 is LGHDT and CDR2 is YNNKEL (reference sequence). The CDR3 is CASSPGQGAVNEQFF. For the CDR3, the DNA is TGTGCCAGCAGCCCCGGACAGGGGGCGGTCAATGAGCAGTTCTTC.

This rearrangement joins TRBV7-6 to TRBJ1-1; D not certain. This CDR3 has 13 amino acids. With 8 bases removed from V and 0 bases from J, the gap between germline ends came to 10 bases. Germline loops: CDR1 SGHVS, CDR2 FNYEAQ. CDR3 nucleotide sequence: TGTGCCAGCGCCGGTCTCATGAACACTGAAGCTTTCTTT. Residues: CASAGLMNTEAFF.

CDR3 residues: CASSRAGGPLDNEQFF. The CDR3 DNA is TGTGCCAGCAGCCGTGCGGGGGGCCCTCTAGACAATGAGCAGTTCTTC. J is TRBJ2-1 and V is TRBV14; TRBD2 agrees at 8 bases. The CDR3 totals 16 residues. Trimming removed 4 bases from V and 5 bases from J; junction bases left unmatched: 10. In germline, CDR1 is SGHDN, CDR2 FVKESK.

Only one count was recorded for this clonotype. The chain's CDR3 is CASSLFGHPTGSKNIQYF. CDR3 bases: TGTGCCAGCAGCCTTTTCGGACACCCCACCGGGTCCAAAAACATTCAGTACTTC. The J gene is TRBJ2-4, the V gene TRBV9, with D possibly matching TRBD1 (5 bases). Germline CDR1 is SGDLS and CDR2 is YYNGEE. V lost 4 bases and J lost 2, with 22 bases in between. The CDR3 consists of 18 residues.